Listed below are T cell receptor beta chains from one sample, sequenced in a study of response to subunit inactivated influenza vaccine. Each CDR3 protein gets one entry after TCRdb re-called the RT-PCR reads with MiXCR. This sample has 500,000 or so distinct CDR3 sequences, with approximately 16% found just once. Sequencing was performed on CD4+ T cells sorted from PBMCs, taken about 23 months after vaccination. These receptor sequences come from a man aged 50 to 75 who received an inactivated influenza vaccine. Both conserved end residues are part of each CDR3. Each record gives: J gene, V gene, D gene, clone size, CDR3 DNA, CDR3 protein. D genes are given only for firm matches. Rows give clone size only sometimes, using once, few, many, or a class for an expanded clone.

j_call: TRBJ2-3; v_call: TRBV7-2; d_call: -; clone_size: -; cdr3_nt: TGTGCCAGCAGCTTAGTCCCGGGGCGAAGCACAGATACGCAGTATTTT; cdr3_aa: CASSLVPGRSTDTQYF
j_call: TRBJ2-3; v_call: TRBV9; d_call: -; clone_size: -; cdr3_nt: TGTGCCAGCAGCGTAGAGGCAGGGCTCACAGATACGCAGTATTTT; cdr3_aa: CASSVEAGLTDTQYF
j_call: TRBJ2-2; v_call: TRBV7-6; d_call: -; clone_size: -; cdr3_nt: TGTGCCAGCAGCGCCCAAACAGGAGCCAACACCGGGGAGCTGTTTTTT; cdr3_aa: CASSAQTGANTGELFF
j_call: TRBJ2-6; v_call: TRBV10-3; d_call: -; clone_size: many; cdr3_nt: TGTGCCATCAGTGAGTCAGACACCTCTGGGGCCAACGTCCTGACTTTC; cdr3_aa: CAISESDTSGANVLTF
j_call: TRBJ2-7; v_call: TRBV6-1; d_call: TRBD1; clone_size: -; cdr3_nt: TGTGCCAGCAGACTAGGGACAGGGGGTATCTACGAGCAGTACTTC; cdr3_aa: CASRLGTGGIYEQYF
j_call: TRBJ1-2; v_call: TRBV25-1; d_call: -; clone_size: -; cdr3_nt: TGTGCCAGCGAATCTAACTATGGCTACACCTTC; cdr3_aa: CASESNYGYTF
j_call: TRBJ1-1; v_call: TRBV3-1; d_call: -; clone_size: few; cdr3_nt: TGTGCCAGCAGCCAACGTAGGGCGGGCACTGAAGCTTTCTTT; cdr3_aa: CASSQRRAGTEAFF
j_call: TRBJ2-3; v_call: TRBV4-3; d_call: -; clone_size: -; cdr3_nt: TGCGCCAGCAGCCAAGCCCCCTGGGGAGATACGCAGTATTTT; cdr3_aa: CASSQAPWGDTQYF
j_call: TRBJ2-3; v_call: TRBV7-9; d_call: TRBD1; clone_size: many; cdr3_nt: TGTGCCAGCAGCTTCAGGGGGCGCGCAGATACGCAGTATTTT; cdr3_aa: CASSFRGRADTQYF
j_call: TRBJ2-7; v_call: TRBV12-3/TRBV12-4; d_call: TRBD1; clone_size: many; cdr3_nt: TGTGCCAGCAAACGAGACAGGGCACACGAGCAGTACTTC; cdr3_aa: CASKRDRAHEQYF
j_call: TRBJ1-5; v_call: TRBV4-2; d_call: -; clone_size: -; cdr3_nt: TGTGCCAGCAGCCAAGAGGGAGGGATTCTGCAGCCCCAGCATTTT; cdr3_aa: CASSQEGGILQPQHF
j_call: TRBJ1-1; v_call: TRBV10-3; d_call: -; clone_size: -; cdr3_nt: TGTGCCATCAGCCAGGAGACGATGAACACTGAAGCTTTCTTT; cdr3_aa: CAISQETMNTEAFF
j_call: TRBJ1-6; v_call: TRBV10-3; d_call: -; clone_size: -; cdr3_nt: TGTGCCATCAGTGAAGCCCGGGATTCACCCCTCCACTTT; cdr3_aa: CAISEARDSPLHF
j_call: TRBJ2-7; v_call: TRBV5-1; d_call: -; clone_size: many; cdr3_nt: TGCGCCAGCAGCTTGGACGGACAGACATACGAGCAGTACTTC; cdr3_aa: CASSLDGQTYEQYF
j_call: TRBJ2-3; v_call: TRBV28; d_call: TRBD2; clone_size: -; cdr3_nt: TGTGCCAGCAGTTTATGGGTGACTAGCGGCACAGATACGCAGTATTTT; cdr3_aa: CASSLWVTSGTDTQYF
j_call: TRBJ1-1; v_call: TRBV12-3/TRBV12-4; d_call: TRBD1; clone_size: many; cdr3_nt: TGTGCCAGCAGTTTGGGCCGGGACAGGGAGGTTTTCTTT; cdr3_aa: CASSLGRDREVFF
j_call: TRBJ2-1; v_call: TRBV12-3/TRBV12-4; d_call: TRBD2; clone_size: few; cdr3_nt: TGTGCCAGCAGCCCTACCCAGCGGGGCAATGAGCAGTTCTTC; cdr3_aa: CASSPTQRGNEQFF
j_call: TRBJ2-5; v_call: TRBV12-3/TRBV12-4; d_call: -; clone_size: many; cdr3_nt: TGTGCCAGCAGTTTTACGGGCGAGACCCAGTACTTC; cdr3_aa: CASSFTGETQYF
j_call: TRBJ1-1; v_call: TRBV6-1; d_call: -; clone_size: -; cdr3_nt: TGTGCCAGCGCCCCGCCTAGGGAGGTTACCACTGAAGCTTTCTTT; cdr3_aa: CASAPPREVTTEAFF
j_call: TRBJ1-5; v_call: TRBV12-3/TRBV12-4; d_call: TRBD1; clone_size: few; cdr3_nt: TGTGCCAGCAGTTTAGGTCTAACAGGGGGAAATCAGCCCCAGCATTTT; cdr3_aa: CASSLGLTGGNQPQHF
j_call: TRBJ2-2; v_call: TRBV28; d_call: TRBD2; clone_size: few; cdr3_nt: TGTGCCAGCAGTTTCCTAGCGGGTGATACCGGGGAGCTGTTTTTT; cdr3_aa: CASSFLAGDTGELFF
j_call: TRBJ2-3; v_call: TRBV9; d_call: -; clone_size: -; cdr3_nt: TGTGCCAGCAGCGTTCTCCCCCGGACAGATACGCAGTATTTT; cdr3_aa: CASSVLPRTDTQYF
j_call: TRBJ2-1; v_call: TRBV25-1; d_call: -; clone_size: many; cdr3_nt: TGTGCCAGCAGTGAGGTCCGGGTCTCCTACAATGAGCAGTTCTTC; cdr3_aa: CASSEVRVSYNEQFF